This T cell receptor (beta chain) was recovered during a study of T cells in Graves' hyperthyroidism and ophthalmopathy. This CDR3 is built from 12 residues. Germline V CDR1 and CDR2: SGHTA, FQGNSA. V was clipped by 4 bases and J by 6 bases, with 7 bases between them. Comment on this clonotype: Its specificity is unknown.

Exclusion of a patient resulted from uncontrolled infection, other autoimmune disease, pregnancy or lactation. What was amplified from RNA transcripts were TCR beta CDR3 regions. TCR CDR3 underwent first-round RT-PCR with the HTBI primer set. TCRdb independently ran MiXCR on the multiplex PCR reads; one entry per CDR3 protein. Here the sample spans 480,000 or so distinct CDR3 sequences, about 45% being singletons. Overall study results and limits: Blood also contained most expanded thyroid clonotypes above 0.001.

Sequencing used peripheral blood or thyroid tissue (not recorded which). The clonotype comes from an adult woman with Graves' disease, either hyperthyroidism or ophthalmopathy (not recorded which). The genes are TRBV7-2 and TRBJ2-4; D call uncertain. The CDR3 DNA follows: TGTGCCAGCAGCTCACAGAGAAACATTCAGTACTTC. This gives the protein CASSSQRNIQYF.